This TCR beta chain is drawn from a study of blood T cell repertoires in COVID-19. Turning to the study itself: Spain, Italy and the United States supplied samples that represented acute and convalescent COVID-19.

Trimming removed 7 bases at V and 5 bases at J, with 9 bases between. This CDR3 has 13 residues. The germline V gene encodes CDR1 SNHLY and CDR2 FYNNEI. Original data processing: Reference gene primer amplification in the assay estimated nucleated cell counts. The assay was immunoSEQ multiplex PCR, and TCRdb's table has in-frame clones only and misses some. V and J calls and clone size come straight from that table; D and trimming were deduced from the DNA. The sample has 150,000 to 250,000 clones, about 80% seen once. The chain joins TRBV2 to TRBJ1-6, with D perhaps TRBD1 (6 bases). This clonotype was obtained from a human donor with acute or convalescent COVID-19. The donor label of this sample is uncertain. The source material was peripheral blood. The CDR3, as DNA: TGTGCCAGCATCGGACAGAATAATTCACCCCTCCACTTT. Its protein is CASIGQNNSPLHF.